The TCR beta chain described here comes from a study of OX40 agonist ivuxolimab in advanced cancers. Study-level information: The dose-escalation group included hepatocellular carcinoma, melanoma, renal cell carcinoma and head and neck cancer. Whole-study results and caveats: The study found that CD8+ T cells averaged more expanded clones than CD4+.

The CDR3 covers 15 residues. V was pared by 2 bases and J by 6 bases, with 14 bases between. Germline V lookup: CDR1 SGHTS, CDR2 YDEGEE. Worth noting for this clone: Its antigen is still unknown.

Some clones are missing from TCRdb's copy, which holds only in-frame ones; the method was immunoSEQ multiplex PCR. Of roughly 44,000 clones listed, 86% are singletons. This rearrangement joins TRBV5-8 to TRBJ2-2, with a possible D match to TRBD2 (6 bases). Material: CD4+ or CD8+ T cells sorted from blood, obtained in a trial of the OX40 agonist ivuxolimab. This clonotype originated in an adult with an advanced solid tumor such as melanoma, head and neck, liver or kidney cancer. The CDR3 DNA reads TGTGCCAGCAGCTTTGGGGCGGGGTCAGCCGGGGAGCTGTTTTTT. Residues: CASSFGAGSAGELFF.